This T cell receptor (beta chain) emerged from a study of T-cell memory formation after mild COVID-19. Study-wide points: Contracting CD4+ clones sat mainly in CM and EM; CD8+ in EMRA. Whether second-wave clones peaking at day 37 were SARS-CoV-2 specific went unconfirmed.

Trimming took 0 bases from V and 3 from J, leaving 6 bases between them. In germline, CDR1 is SGHDT, CDR2 YYEEEE. The CDR3 extends over 14 amino acids. TCRdb processed the 5' RACE reads anew with MiXCR; each CDR3 protein has one entry. The table includes about 320,000 distinct CDR3 sequences, roughly an eighth detected once. This clonotype was seen more than once but under ten times. Its antigen is not identified. This chain uses TRBV5-6 with TRBJ2-2; no clear D gene. This TCR came from a man younger than 35 who had mild COVID-19 (a few samples of this study predate the infection). Cell type and time point are not known. Sequenced sample: PBMCs or a T cell subset sorted from them (not recorded which). Here the CDR3 reads CASSLGQDTGELFF. The CDR3 DNA follows: TGTGCCAGCAGCTTGGGCCAGGACACCGGGGAGCTGTTTTTT.